Presented here are 19 T cell receptor beta chains from one specimen sequenced in a study of T cell changes during pregnancy in multiple sclerosis. The method was immunoSEQ multiplex PCR; TCRdb's version includes in-frame clones alone and lacks a portion of them. In the table there are around 28,000 clones, approximately 90% of which are singletons. The sequenced sample was CD8+ T cells from peripheral blood mononuclear cells, obtained in the second trimester of pregnancy. Every receptor here comes from a female donor with multiple sclerosis, enrolled in a pregnancy study.

The chain joins TRBV4-1 to TRBJ1-1, with a weak D call TRBD1 (6 bases). V was shortened by 1 base and J by 0 bases, with 12 bases between the two germline ends. The CDR3 consists of 16 residues. Germline assignment: CDR1 MGHRA and CDR2 YSYEKL. In nucleotides, the CDR3 is TGCGCCAGCAGCCAAGTCCCGCAGGGGATGAACACTGAAGCTTTCTTT. Its protein product is CASSQVPQGMNTEAFF.

This chain links TRBV5-1 with TRBJ2-7, with 7 nucleotides matching TRBD1. The CDR3 consists of 15 residues. The V gene's germline CDR1 is SGHRS and CDR2 YFSETQ. With V trimmed by 1 base and J by 4 bases, 8 bases remained unmatched. In DNA, the CDR3 is TGCGCCAGCAGCTTGCAACAGGGGACCAATTACGAGCAGTACTTC. As protein: CASSLQQGTNYEQYF.

This chain uses TRBV7-9 with TRBJ2-7; 10 bases align to TRBD1. The V gene end was trimmed by 5 bases and the J gene end by 7 bases; junction bases not matched to a gene: 11. This CDR3 spans 15 amino acids. CDR1 SEHNR and CDR2 FQNEAQ come from the germline V gene (reference sequence). CDR3 sequence: CASSPLPTGGREQYF. The CDR3 DNA sequence: TGTGCCAGCAGCCCACTACCGACAGGGGGCCGGGAGCAGTACTTC.

CDR3 DNA sequence: TGTGCCAGCAGCGCACTAATGAGGGCGGGAGGCACAGATACGCAGTATTTT. It yields the protein CASSALMRAGGTDTQYF. The chain employs TRBV5-5 and TRBJ2-3, with 7 bases fitting TRBD2. After removal of 4 bases from V and 1 base from J, the junction contained 12 bases not matched to a gene. The CDR3 contains 17 residues. Germline CDR1 is SGHKS and CDR2 is YYEKEE (reference sequence).

The chain links TRBV4-3 to TRBJ2-1, with 10 bases aligning to TRBD2. Per germline, CDR1 LGHNA and CDR2 YSLEER. With V trimmed by 1 base and J by 5 bases, 2 bases remained unmatched. CDR3 length equals 15 residues. The CDR3 protein is CASSQGAGGHNEQFF. In DNA, the CDR3 is TGCGCCAGCAGCCAAGGAGCGGGAGGGCACAATGAGCAGTTCTTC.

CDR3 region: CASGQTGEPYEQYF. The CDR3 nucleotides are TGTGCCAGCGGACAGACAGGGGAACCCTACGAGCAGTACTTC. This sequence joins TRBV28 and TRBJ2-7, with TRBD1 matching 8 bases. CDR1 MDHEN and CDR2 SYDVKM come from the germline V gene. The V and J ends lost 8 bases and 2 bases, in that order; junction bases with no gene match: 8. The CDR3 is 14 residues long.

This chain joins TRBV4-1 and TRBJ1-1; D gene uncertain. V was cut by 1 base and J by 1 base, with 4 bases left in between. In germline, CDR1 is MGHRA, CDR2 YSYEKL. This CDR3 is 13 amino acids long. The DNA for the CDR3 is TGCGCCAGCAGCCAAGTCTCGAACACTGAAGCTTTCTTT. Protein sequence: CASSQVSNTEAFF.

V is TRBV4-3 and J is TRBJ2-7; possible D gene TRBD1, 5 bases. Trimming shortened V by 0 bases and J by 5 bases, and 17 bases separated the two germline ends. CDR3 size: 16 residues. CDR1 LGHNA and CDR2 YSLEER come from the germline V gene. In DNA, the CDR3 is TGCGCCAGCAGCCAAGACAGGGCACGAGTTCTCGACGAGCAGTACTTC. It yields the protein CASSQDRARVLDEQYF.

Only a few counts were recorded for this clone. V and J are TRBV28 and TRBJ2-7; 7 bases are a match to TRBD1. After removal of 6 bases from V and 3 bases from J, the junction contained 5 bases not matched to a gene. CDR1 MDHEN and CDR2 SYDVKM come from the germline V gene. There are 13 residues in the CDR3. The CDR3 nucleotides read TGTGCCAGCAGCGACAGGGATTACTACGAGCAGTACTTC. The encoded protein is CASSDRDYYEQYF. Full variable domain (outside the CDR3, taken from reference TRBV28 and TRBJ2-7): DVKVTQSSRYLVKRTGEKVFLECVQDMDHENMFWYRQDPGLGLRLIYFSYDVKMKEKGDIPEGYSVSREKKERFSLILESASTNQTSMYLCASSDRDYYEQYFGPGTRLTVT.

This rearrangement joins TRBV4-1 to TRBJ1-1; a weak D match, TRBD1 (6 bases). Trimming removed 1 base at V and 6 bases at J, with 12 bases between. Germline V gene data show CDR1 as MGHRA and CDR2 as YSYEKL. The CDR3 contains 14 residues. CDR3 loop: CASSQVVRGSEAFF. The CDR3 nucleotides read TGCGCCAGCAGCCAAGTGGTCAGGGGATCTGAAGCTTTCTTT.

V usage is TRBV7-8 and J usage is TRBJ2-5; TRBD2 agrees at 14 bases. Germline assignment: CDR1 SGHVS and CDR2 FQNEAQ. CDR3 length equals 19 residues. The J segment lost 0 bases and the V segment lost 5 bases, leaving 11 bases of the junction unmatched. The DNA of the CDR3 is TGTGCCAGCAGCCTCGGACTAGCGGGAGGCTCTCTACACCAAGAGACCCAGTACTTC. Amino acid sequence: CASSLGLAGGSLHQETQYF.

A word on this clone: A junction end diverges from the germline sequence, so it may reflect a read error. The chain employs TRBV6-5 and TRBJ1-1, with D perhaps TRBD1 (5 bases). CDR3 length: 14 residues. Per the germline V gene, CDR1 is MNHEY and CDR2 is SVGAGI. CDR3 in amino acids: CASSYDSQNTEVFF. CDR3 DNA sequence: TGTGCCAGCAGTTACGACAGCCAGAACACTGAAGTTTTCTTT.

The rearrangement uses TRBV6-6 and TRBJ1-1; 10 bases are a match to TRBD1. This CDR3 comprises 14 residues. CDR1 and CDR2 (germline): MNHNY, SVGAGI (reference sequence). V shed 5 bases and J 5 bases; nucleotides not matched to a gene: 5. CDR3 in DNA: TGTGCCAGCAGTGTGGGACAGGGGATTACTGAAGCTTTCTTT. Its protein is CASSVGQGITEAFF.

This clone is labeled medium-sized. The CDR3 loop is CASSLYQRETGEQYF. The DNA of the CDR3 is TGTGCCAGCAGCTTGTACCAGCGGGAGACGGGCGAGCAGTACTTC. This sequence joins TRBV5-4 and TRBJ2-7, with TRBD2 matching over 8 bases. The germline V gene encodes CDR1 SGHNT and CDR2 YYREEE (reference sequence). This CDR3 spans 15 amino acids. J lost 6 bases, V lost 1 base, and 9 bases had no gene match.

The chain is built from TRBV28 and TRBJ2-7; the D gene is possibly TRBD2 (6 bases). This CDR3 is built from 13 residues. Trimming left V 8 bases short and J 2 bases short, with 13 bases between. The germline V gene has CDR1 MDHEN and CDR2 SYDVKM. In DNA, the CDR3 is TGTGCCAGCGGACGCGGGACCCCCTACGAGCAGTACTTC. This codes for CASGRGTPYEQYF.

The chain recombines TRBV28 with TRBJ1-5, with 11 bases fitting TRBD1. Looked up from germline, CDR1 is MDHEN and CDR2 is SYDVKM. This CDR3 is built from 16 residues. V shed 4 bases and J 5 bases; nucleotides not matched to a gene: 7. The CDR3, as DNA: TGTGCCAGCAGTTATGGGACAGGGGGGATGGATCAGCCCCAGCATTTT. It encodes CASSYGTGGMDQPQHF.

This clone is judged medium-sized. V and J are TRBV19 and TRBJ1-4; 7 bases are shared with TRBD1. Germline lookup yields CDR1 LNHDA and CDR2 SQIVND (reference sequence). V lost 5 bases to trimming and J lost 5 bases; unmatched junction nucleotides: 5. The length of the CDR3 is 14 residues. Here the CDR3 reads CASSRDSLNEKLFF. As DNA, the CDR3 is TGTGCCAGTAGTCGGGACAGCCTCAATGAAAAACTGTTTTTT.

The V call is TRBV6-1, the J call TRBJ2-3; 10 nucleotides line up with TRBD2. After removal of 6 bases from V and 3 bases from J, the junction contained 6 bases not matched to a gene. Germline CDR1 and CDR2: MNHNS and SASEGT. CDR3 length equals 15 residues. The CDR3 sequence is CASRRTSGPTDTQYF. The CDR3 bases are TGTGCCAGCAGAAGGACTAGCGGTCCGACAGATACGCAGTATTTT.

This clone was seen just once. The chain links TRBV6-5 to TRBJ2-1; D is possibly TRBD2 (5 bases). CDR1 and CDR2 from the germline V gene are MNHEY and SVGAGI. Trimming took 5 bases from V and 8 from J, leaving 13 bases between them. The CDR3 runs to 13 residues. The DNA of the CDR3 is TGTGCCAGCAGTCTCAAGGTCGGGGATGAGCAGTTCTTC. Translated, it gives CASSLKVGDEQFF.